The 16 T cell receptor beta chains below were found in one sample sequenced in a study of blood T cell repertoires in COVID-19. Data came from immunoSEQ multiplex PCR; TCRdb stores just in-frame clones and leaves some out. The data contain a few hundred thousand clones, about nine tenths of them seen just once; the ten biggest clones take up roughly 5.8%. The sequenced sample was peripheral blood. Receptors were obtained from a man aged 55-75 years with acute or convalescent COVID-19.

The chain has TRBV11-3 and TRBJ2-1; TRBD2 agrees at 11 bases. With 4 bases clipped from V and 9 bases from J, the junction kept 5 bases outside the gene matches. This CDR3 is built from 14 residues. Germline CDR1 is SGHNT and CDR2 is YENEEA. This chain's CDR3 is CASSSLAGGGEQFF. In DNA, the CDR3 is TGTGCCAGCAGCTCCTTAGCGGGAGGGGGTGAGCAGTTCTTC. The whole variable domain, remainder taken from reference TRBV11-3 and TRBJ2-1, is EAGVVQSPRYKIIEKKQPVAFWCNPISGHNTLYWYLQNLGQGPELLIRYENEEAVDDSQLPKDRFSAERLKGVDSTLKIQPAELGDSAVYLCASSSLAGGGEQFFGPGTRLTVL.

The rearrangement joins TRBV5-8 to TRBJ1-3; no clear D gene. V lost 4 bases and J 4 bases, leaving 15 bases between the germline ends. The CDR3 has 15 residues. CDR1 is SGHTS, CDR2 YDEGEE, per germline. Here the CDR3 reads CASSLDGGAGNTIYF. The DNA of the CDR3 is TGTGCCAGCAGCCTGGACGGCGGAGCGGGAAACACCATATATTTT.

The chain carries TRBV6-5 and TRBJ1-6, with D possibly being TRBD1 (5 bases). V was shortened by 4 bases and J by 6 bases, with 13 bases between the two germline ends. CDR1 MNHEY and CDR2 SVGAGI come from the germline V gene. The CDR3 consists of 15 residues. CDR3 protein: CASSSVTVGNSPLHF. The CDR3 DNA sequence: TGTGCCAGCAGTTCTGTGACAGTGGGTAATTCACCCCTCCACTTT.

This chain links TRBV19 with TRBJ1-4, with a tentative D call TRBD1 (5 bases). The CDR3 has 15 amino acids. The germline V gene encodes CDR1 LNHDA and CDR2 SQIVND (reference sequence). The V and J ends lost 7 bases and 3 bases respectively, with 15 bases between them. The CDR3 DNA reads TGTGCCAGTACCAGCCGGGGGGACCCTAATGAAAAACTGTTTTTT. It yields the protein CASTSRGDPNEKLFF.

V and J are TRBV19 and TRBJ1-1; TRBD1 is a possible D gene (6 bases). V was trimmed by 6 bases and J by 5 bases, leaving 13 bases between them. There are 13 residues in the CDR3. The V gene's germline CDR1 is LNHDA and CDR2 SQIVND (reference sequence). DNA of the CDR3: TGTGCCAGTAGAGACACAGGGAGAACTGAAGCTTTCTTT. It codes for CASRDTGRTEAFF.

This chain links TRBV11-1 with TRBJ2-7; weak D call: TRBD2 (6 bases). The CDR3 has 14 residues. V lost 5 bases and J 2 bases, leaving 13 bases between the germline ends. Germline CDR1 is SGHAT and CDR2 is FQDESV (reference sequence). CDR3 sequence reads: CASSRLRGTYEQYF. DNA of the CDR3: TGTGCCAGCAGCCGTTTGCGGGGAACCTACGAGCAGTACTTC.

CDR3 protein: CASRVAGSNTGELFF. The CDR3 DNA reads TGTGCCAGCAGAGTAGCGGGGTCGAACACCGGGGAGCTGTTTTTT. The V gene is TRBV6-5, the J gene TRBJ2-2; 8 bases align to TRBD2. The V gene end was trimmed by 6 bases and the J gene end by 0 bases; junction bases not matched to a gene: 3. Germline assignment: CDR1 MNHEY and CDR2 SVGAGI. The CDR3 is made up of 15 amino acids.

The genes are TRBV28 and TRBJ1-5; the match to TRBD1 covers 9 bases. Per the germline V gene, CDR1 is MDHEN and CDR2 is SYDVKM. The CDR3 runs 16 residues. With V trimmed by 6 bases and J by 4 bases, 10 bases remained unmatched. The CDR3 nucleotides read TGTGCCAGCAGGACGGCACACAGGGGGCCGAATCAGCCCCAGCATTTT. It yields the protein CASRTAHRGPNQPQHF.

The chain employs TRBV19 and TRBJ2-7; 12 nucleotides align to TRBD2. This CDR3 spans 16 amino acids. The trim removed 6 bases at V and 2 bases at J, leaving 8 bases unmatched. CDR1 and CDR2 from the germline V gene are LNHDA and SQIVND (reference sequence). In nucleotides, the CDR3 is TGTGCCAGTAGGACGACTAGCGGGAGAGGGGCCTACGAGCAGTACTTC. It is translated as CASRTTSGRGAYEQYF.

CDR3 sequence reads: CASRLWRGGSSYNEQFF. The CDR3 coding sequence is TGTGCCAGCAGATTGTGGAGGGGCGGGAGCTCCTACAATGAGCAGTTCTTC. The gene calls are TRBV5-8 and TRBJ2-1; 7 positions agree with TRBD2. The CDR3 totals 17 residues. J was trimmed by 0 bases and V by 5 bases; bases with no gene match: 11. The germline V gene has CDR1 SGHTS and CDR2 YDEGEE.

This chain links TRBV18 with TRBJ1-1; TRBD1 might be the D (6 bases). Trimming stripped 3 bases from V and 5 bases from J, with 22 bases between. The CDR3 loop spans 17 amino acids. The germline gives CDR1 KGHSH, CDR2 LQKENI. CDR3 sequence: CASSPINTGQVETEAFF. The DNA for the CDR3 is TGTGCCAGCTCACCGATTAACACAGGGCAGGTGGAGACTGAAGCTTTCTTT.

V gene TRBV27 combines with J gene TRBJ2-7, with 10 bases fitting TRBD1. Trimming removed 8 bases from V and 5 bases from J; junction bases left unmatched: 9. Looked up from germline, CDR1 is MNHEY and CDR2 is SMNVEV (reference sequence). This CDR3 is 14 amino acids long. This CDR3 is CASSLDRGRDEQYF. The CDR3 DNA sequence: TGTGCCAGCTCTCTCGACAGGGGGCGCGACGAGCAGTACTTC.

V gene TRBV2 combines with J gene TRBJ2-7; 9 bases align to TRBD1. CDR1 and CDR2 (germline): SNHLY, FYNNEI. The CDR3 length is 15 residues. Losses at the gene ends were 6 bases for V and 2 bases for J; bases not matched to a gene: 8. CDR3 amino acids: CASRGGTGPAYEQYF. For the CDR3, the DNA is TGTGCCAGCAGGGGAGGGACAGGGCCGGCCTACGAGCAGTACTTC.

The rearrangement joins TRBV6-2 or TRBV6-3 to TRBJ2-7; possible D gene TRBD2, 6 bases. CDR1 MNHEY and CDR2 SVGEGT come from the germline V gene. V lost 6 bases to trimming and J lost 0 bases, with 12 bases between them. The CDR3 is 14 amino acids. The CDR3 loop is CASSRDWLSYEQYF. CDR3 nucleotides: TGTGCCAGCAGCAGGGACTGGCTCTCCTACGAGCAGTACTTC.

The V and J genes are TRBV7-9 and TRBJ2-1; 10 bases align to TRBD2. Germline CDR1 SEHNR, CDR2 FQNEAQ (reference sequence). Trimming at V came to 3 bases and at J to 4 bases, leaving 6 bases not matched to a gene. CDR3 size: 16 residues. CDR3 bases: TGTGCCAGCAGCTTGGCTAGCGGGAGAGCGTACAATGAGCAGTTCTTC. Its protein product is CASSLASGRAYNEQFF.

The genes are TRBV14 and TRBJ2-1; TRBD1 agrees at 7 bases. The germline CDR1 and CDR2 sequences are SGHDN and FVKESK. Unmatched junction bases numbered 10, after V lost 3 bases and J lost 5 bases. The CDR3 covers 16 residues. As DNA, the CDR3 is TGTGCCAGCAGCCAGAGGGGACAGCCAGGACACAATGAGCAGTTCTTC. It specifies CASSQRGQPGHNEQFF.